One and the same sample provided the 24 T cell receptor beta chains below, sequenced in a study of vaccination effects on CD4 cells after COVID-19. These TCRs are of unknown antigen specificity. Expansion with viral peptide pools was applied to antigen-specific CD4+ T cells by the ViraFEST assay prior to sequencing. CD4+ T cells were isolated after less than 13 days of culture. According to the study, vaccine recipients showed no prior SARS-CoV-2 infection and negative nucleocapsid antibodies. Only in-frame clones appear in the TCRdb table, and some are missing; sequencing was by immunoSEQ multiplex PCR. Among 35,000 to 50,000 clones listed, around three quarters were seen once. Sample: CD4+ T cells from PBMCs cultured with SARS-CoV-2 spike peptides, taken before COVID-19 vaccination. The receptors derive from a human donor who received a COVID-19 vaccine.

The rearrangement links TRBV29-1 to TRBJ2-1; tentatively, D is TRBD2 (6 bases). The germline V gene encodes CDR1 SQVTM and CDR2 ANQGSEA. The ends were cut back, 6 bases at V and 9 bases at J, with 18 bases in the middle. The CDR3 extends over 13 amino acids. The CDR3 sequence: CSVTGTPLGEQFF. In DNA, the CDR3 is TGCAGCGTGACCGGGACTCCGCTGGGTGAGCAGTTCTTC.

The genes are TRBV18 and TRBJ1-3, with TRBD1 as a possible D gene (6 bases). The ends were cut back, 8 bases at V and 1 base at J, with 12 bases in the middle. This CDR3 is 14 amino acids long. Germline CDR1 and CDR2: KGHSH and LQKENI. CDR3 loop: CASAGANSGNTIYF. The CDR3 DNA follows: TGTGCCAGCGCGGGGGCAAATTCTGGAAACACCATATATTTT.

The chain is built from TRBV11-2 and TRBJ2-3, with TRBD1 as a possible D gene (5 bases). CDR1 and CDR2 from the germline V gene are SGHAT and FQNNGV. Trimming took off 0 bases at V and 2 bases at J, with 12 bases between the two ends. This CDR3 spans 16 amino acids. CDR3 in amino acids: CASSLDMVGATDTQYF. CDR3 nucleotide sequence: TGTGCCAGCAGCTTAGATATGGTTGGGGCCACAGATACGCAGTATTTT.

This chain uses TRBV19 with TRBJ1-2; the D is unclear. The germline V gene encodes CDR1 LNHDA and CDR2 SQIVND (reference sequence). The CDR3 contains 13 residues. Trimming took off 0 bases at V and 4 bases at J, with 6 bases between the two ends. The CDR3: CASSIDPAYGYTF. The CDR3 DNA is TGTGCCAGTAGTATAGATCCCGCCTATGGCTACACCTTC.

The rearrangement joins TRBV24-1 to TRBJ2-3; TRBD2 aligns across 8 bases. With 8 bases clipped from V and 2 bases from J, the junction kept 5 bases outside the gene matches. This CDR3 comprises 14 residues. The germline gives CDR1 KGHDR, CDR2 SFDVKD. CDR3: CATKASGSTDTQYF. CDR3 sequence (DNA): TGTGCCACCAAGGCTAGCGGGTCCACAGATACGCAGTATTTT.

The genes are TRBV11-3 and TRBJ1-1, with 7 bases matching TRBD1. Looked up from germline, CDR1 is SGHNT and CDR2 is YENEEA. The CDR3 spans 18 residues. V gave up 4 bases and J gave up 4 bases; unmatched junction bases: 18. For the CDR3, the DNA is TGTGCCAGCAGCTATAGTTACCGGGACGCAGGGGGATGCACTGAAGCTTTCTTT. It encodes CASSYSYRDAGGCTEAFF.

The V and J genes are TRBV2 and TRBJ1-2, with 9 bases matching TRBD1. Germline V lookup: CDR1 SNHLY, CDR2 FYNNEI. CDR3 length: 17 amino acids. The V gene end was trimmed by 6 bases and the J gene end by 5 bases; junction bases not matched to a gene: 16. In nucleotides, the CDR3 is TGTGCCAGCAGGGGTGGACAGGGGAGGGCCTCGGATTATGGCTACACCTTC. Translation: CASRGGQGRASDYGYTF. Full variable domain (outside the CDR3, taken from reference TRBV2 and TRBJ1-2): EPEVTQTPSHQVTQMGQEVILRCVPISNHLYFYWYRQILGQKVEFLVSFYNNEISEKSEIFDDQFSVERPDGSNFTLKIRSTKLEDSAMYFCASRGGQGRASDYGYTFGSGTRLTVV.

The V and J genes are TRBV6-1 and TRBJ2-2; tentative D call: TRBD1 (5 bases). CDR3 length equals 14 residues. Per the germline V gene, CDR1 is MNHNS and CDR2 is SASEGT. Between the trimmed V and J ends, which lost 2 bases and 5 bases, there was a span of 9 bases. The CDR3 sequence is CASSEMTATGELFF. The CDR3 DNA is TGTGCCAGCAGTGAAATGACAGCAACCGGGGAGCTGTTTTTT.

The rearrangement uses TRBV2 and TRBJ1-4, with D possibly being TRBD1 (5 bases). The germline V and J ends were trimmed by 8 bases and 5 bases, with 12 bases remaining between them. Germline V lookup: CDR1 SNHLY, CDR2 FYNNEI. CDR3 length equals 13 residues. The CDR3 DNA sequence: TGTGCCAGCCACCGGGACCCAAATGAAAAACTGTTTTTT. Protein product: CASHRDPNEKLFF.

The DNA for the CDR3 is TGCGCCAGCAGCTTGATGGTGGGGCAGGGTGGTACAGATACGCAGTATTTT. This translates into CASSLMVGQGGTDTQYF. The V and J genes are TRBV5-1 and TRBJ2-3; tentative D call: TRBD1 (5 bases). This CDR3 has 17 amino acids. Trimming removed 1 base at V and 3 bases at J, with 18 bases between. CDR1 and CDR2 from the germline V gene are SGHRS and YFSETQ.

This sequence joins TRBV7-8 and TRBJ2-7; perhaps D is TRBD1 or TRBD2 (5 bases each). The germline V gene encodes CDR1 SGHVS and CDR2 FQNEAQ. V dropped 4 bases and J dropped 1 base, with 8 bases sitting between them. The CDR3 is made up of 13 amino acids. The CDR3 reads CASSSGPSYEQYV. The CDR3 nucleotides read TGTGCCAGCAGCTCGGGGCCTTCCTACGAGCAGTACGTC.

The rearrangement joins TRBV19 to TRBJ2-3; D may correspond to TRBD1 or TRBD2 (6 bases each). The CDR3 spans 15 residues. V was cut by 7 bases and J by 1 base, with 15 bases left in between. Per the germline V gene, CDR1 is LNHDA and CDR2 is SQIVND (reference sequence). The CDR3: CASNRGAGGTDTQYF. The DNA for the CDR3 is TGTGCCAGTAATAGGGGGGCCGGGGGCACAGATACGCAGTATTTT.

The V and J genes are TRBV5-1 and TRBJ1-4; tentatively, D is TRBD1 (6 bases). Trimming cost V 5 bases and J 0 bases, with 23 bases left between them. CDR1 is SGHRS and CDR2 is YFSETQ in the germline V gene. This CDR3 spans 19 amino acids. The CDR3 sequence is CASRLEPPGHLTTNEKLFF. DNA for the CDR3: TGCGCCAGCAGGTTAGAACCTCCGGGACATCTTACAACTAATGAAAAACTGTTTTTT.

The genes are TRBV5-6 and TRBJ1-5; D is undetermined. The germline V gene encodes CDR1 SGHDT and CDR2 YYEEEE. Trimming removed 1 base at V and 7 bases at J, with 6 bases between. The length of the CDR3 is 12 residues. In nucleotides, the CDR3 is TGTGCCAGCAGCTTGAGTGACCAGCCCCAGCATTTT. Protein: CASSLSDQPQHF.

This clone has only one observation. This CDR3 is CASSYRSTGTFYGYTF. The CDR3 DNA reads TGTGCCAGCAGTTACCGTTCGACAGGCACTTTCTATGGCTACACCTTC. The chain couples TRBV6-2 or TRBV6-3 to TRBJ1-2; TRBD1 is a possible D gene (6 bases). The germline gives CDR1 MNHEY, CDR2 SVGEGT. The V end was cut by 2 bases, the J end by 4 bases, with 17 bases between. CDR3 length: 16 amino acids.

V gene TRBV4-1 combines with J gene TRBJ1-4, with 10 bases fitting TRBD1. The CDR3 is made up of 16 amino acids. After removal of 4 bases from V and 8 bases from J, the junction contained 10 bases not matched to a gene. Germline loops: CDR1 MGHRA, CDR2 YSYEKL. CDR3 amino acids: CASSPVTGQGEEKLFF. The CDR3, as DNA: TGCGCCAGCAGCCCCGTAACAGGACAGGGGGAAGAAAAACTGTTTTTT.

The V and J genes are TRBV6-5 and TRBJ1-2, with D perhaps TRBD1 (5 bases). V was clipped by 0 bases and J by 5 bases, with 10 bases between them. The germline CDR1 and CDR2 sequences are MNHEY and SVGAGI. The CDR3 consists of 14 residues. Written as DNA, the CDR3 is TGTGCCAGCAGTTACTCGGTTGGGGGGTATGGCTACACCTTC. Translated: CASSYSVGGYGYTF.

V gene TRBV11-2 combines with J gene TRBJ1-1, with 7 bases lining up with TRBD1. CDR3 length: 14 amino acids. Losses at the gene ends were 3 bases for V and 1 base for J; bases not matched to a gene: 2. Germline-derived CDR1 and CDR2 are SGHAT and FQNNGV. This chain's CDR3 is CASSFAGGNTEAFF. In nucleotides, the CDR3 is TGTGCCAGCAGCTTCGCAGGGGGGAACACTGAAGCTTTCTTT.

The chain recombines TRBV11-3 with TRBJ1-3, with no clear D. CDR3 length equals 13 residues. Germline CDR1 and CDR2: SGHNT and YENEEA. With 5 bases removed from V and 0 bases from J, the gap between germline ends came to 5 bases. CDR3 DNA: TGTGCCAGCAGCATAAACTCTGGAAACACCATATATTTT. It specifies CASSINSGNTIYF.

The chain links TRBV28 to TRBJ2-2, with 9 nucleotides matching TRBD1. Germline CDR1 MDHEN, CDR2 SYDVKM. Trimming cost V 3 bases and J 4 bases; bases outside gene matches: 9. This CDR3 region has 17 residues. CDR3 loop: CASSFPSGTGLTGELFF. CDR3 nucleotides: TGTGCCAGCAGTTTTCCGTCCGGGACAGGGCTCACCGGGGAGCTGTTTTTT.

V is TRBV5-8 and J is TRBJ1-5, with D hard to call. Trimming left V 1 base short and J 5 bases short, with 19 bases between. CDR1 and CDR2 (germline): SGHTS, YDEGEE. CDR3 length equals 17 residues. CDR3 sequence reads: CASSLMLSGSADQPQHF. The CDR3 DNA reads as TGTGCCAGCAGCTTGATGTTATCCGGGTCTGCGGATCAGCCCCAGCATTTT.

The chain uses TRBV7-9 and TRBJ1-1; a possible D gene is TRBD1 (5 bases). The ends were cut back, 1 base at V and 4 bases at J, with 16 bases in the middle. CDR1 is SEHNR and CDR2 is FQNEAQ in the germline V gene (reference sequence). The CDR3 is 16 residues long. The CDR3 sequence is CASSLGDGREGTEAFF. CDR3 coding DNA: TGTGCCAGCAGCTTAGGAGATGGCAGGGAGGGCACTGAAGCTTTCTTT.

The chain is built from TRBV2 and TRBJ2-5; 13 nucleotides agree with TRBD2. This CDR3 is built from 17 residues. CDR1 and CDR2 from the germline V gene are SNHLY and FYNNEI. Germline trimming cut 6 bases from V and 4 bases from J; bases unmatched to any gene: 11. The CDR3 protein is CASSATRLAGGLETQYF. CDR3 nucleotide sequence: TGTGCCAGCAGCGCTACCCGACTAGCGGGGGGTCTAGAGACCCAGTACTTC. The variable domain in full, completed from reference TRBV2 and TRBJ2-5, reads EPEVTQTPSHQVTQMGQEVILRCVPISNHLYFYWYRQILGQKVEFLVSFYNNEISEKSEIFDDQFSVERPDGSNFTLKIRSTKLEDSAMYFCASSATRLAGGLETQYFGPGTRLLVL.

J is TRBJ1-2 and V is TRBV5-1, with 8 bases that match TRBD1. Losses at the gene ends were 4 bases for V and 2 bases for J; bases not matched to a gene: 13. Germline CDR1 SGHRS, CDR2 YFSETQ. This CDR3 has 17 amino acids. CDR3 in amino acids: CASSRRPTGGINYGYTF. CDR3 bases: TGCGCCAGCAGCCGAAGGCCTACAGGGGGAATAAACTATGGCTACACCTTC. Using reference TRBV5-1 and TRBJ1-2 for the parts outside the CDR3, the full variable domain is KAGVTQTPRYLIKTRGQQVTLSCSPISGHRSVSWYQQTPGQGLQFLFEYFSETQRNKGNFPGRFSGRQFSNSRSEMNVSTLELGDSALYLCASSRRPTGGINYGYTFGSGTRLTVV.